This is a list of T cell receptor beta chains from one sample in a study of blood T cell repertoires in COVID-19. Libraries were prepared by immunoSEQ multiplex PCR; TCRdb keeps only in-frame clonotypes and omits some of them. In the table there are 55,000 to 85,000 clones, about 73% of which are singletons. What was sequenced was peripheral blood. These receptors came from a man aged 55-75 years with acute or convalescent COVID-19. Each CDR3 is given with its conserved first and last residue. Each record gives: D gene, J gene, clone size, V gene, CDR3 protein, CDR3 DNA. A D gene is named only where the DNA matches it firmly. The size entry is marked missing in some rows and otherwise reads once, few, many or a size class.

>-|TRBJ2-5|-|TRBV7-3
CASSPSLGGETQYF
TGTGCCAGCAGCCCTAGCCTAGGGGGAGAGACCCAGTACTTC
>-|TRBJ2-1|once|TRBV11-2
CASSLDPEGVNEQFF
TGTGCCAGCAGCTTAGATCCTGAGGGTGTCAATGAGCAGTTCTTC
>-|TRBJ1-1|-|TRBV30
CAWSIRNREAFF
TGTGCCTGGAGTATCCGGAACAGGGAAGCTTTCTTT
>TRBD2|TRBJ2-1|-|TRBV7-9
CASSLGLSGSENEQFF
TGTGCCAGCAGCTTAGGTCTTAGCGGGAGCGAGAATGAGCAGTTCTTC
>TRBD2|TRBJ2-1|-|TRBV11-3
CASRAGSSGGPIFSYNEQFF
TGTGCCAGCAGAGCGGGATCTAGCGGGGGGCCAATATTCTCCTACAATGAGCAGTTCTTC
>TRBD1|TRBJ1-6|-|TRBV24-1
CATSYPLTGTGDSPLHF
TGTGCCACCAGTTATCCCTTAACCGGGACAGGGGACTCACCCCTCCACTTT
>TRBD1|TRBJ1-4|-|TRBV19
CASRDSLQEKLFF
TGTGCCAGCCGGGACAGTCTTCAAGAAAAACTGTTTTTT
>TRBD2|TRBJ2-5|-|TRBV9
CASSLTSGRAGETQYF
TGTGCCAGCAGCCTGACTAGCGGGAGGGCCGGGGAGACCCAGTACTTC
>-|TRBJ2-2|-|TRBV19
CASRVRVRNSGELFF
TGTGCCAGTAGGGTCAGGGTGAGGAACAGCGGGGAGCTGTTTTTT
>-|TRBJ2-1|once|TRBV9
CASSVGADNEQFF
TGTGCCAGCAGCGTAGGGGCAGACAATGAGCAGTTCTTC
>-|TRBJ1-1|-|TRBV7-9
CASSRTLGDLDSYAFF
TGTGCCAGCAGCCGTACCTTAGGGGATCTCGACTCCTACGCTTTCTTT
>-|TRBJ2-2|once|TRBV6-5
CASRRTNTGELFF
TGTGCCAGCAGGCGAACGAACACCGGGGAGCTGTTTTTT
>TRBD2|TRBJ2-3|few|TRBV6-5
CASSPLAGTDTQYF
TGTGCCAGCAGCCCACTAGCGGGCACAGATACGCAGTATTTT
>TRBD1|TRBJ1-3|-|TRBV19
CASKTGSSGNTIYF
TGTGCCAGTAAGACAGGGAGCTCTGGAAACACCATATATTTT
>TRBD2|TRBJ2-7|-|TRBV3-1/TRBV3-2
CASSQDYGRCEQYF
TGTGCCAGCAGCCAAGATTACGGGAGGTGCGAGCAGTACTTC
>TRBD2|TRBJ2-3|-|TRBV11-2
CASSLGIAGTTDTQYF
TGTGCCAGCAGCTTAGGAATAGCGGGGACCACAGATACGCAGTATTTT
>-|TRBJ2-1|few|TRBV3-1/TRBV3-2
CASSQVQFNEQFF
TGTGCCAGCAGCCAAGTCCAGTTCAATGAGCAGTTCTTC
>-|TRBJ2-3|-|TRBV11-2
CASSLASALQYF
TGTGCCAGCAGCTTGGCTTCTGCCCTGCAGTATTTT
>-|TRBJ2-7|many|TRBV19
CASSPRRGSYEQYF
TGTGCCAGTAGTCCAAGGCGCGGCTCCTACGAGCAGTACTTC